These T cell receptor beta chains were read from a single sample in a study of post-analysis software for immune sequencing data. MiXCR was run by TCRdb on the PCR reads, yielding one entry per CDR3 protein. The table includes 650,000 to 900,000 distinct CDR3 sequences, about 45% detected once. Sequencing was carried out using blood. The receptors here all came from a girl aged 5 to 17 with multiple sclerosis. Each CDR3 is given with its conserved first and last residue. A D gene is named only where the DNA matches it firmly. Only part of the rows carry a size: once, few, many, or a class if the clone is expanded.

>TRBJ1-2|.|TRBV16|.
CASSQYWVADGYTF
TGTGCCAGCAGCCAATACTGGGTGGCCGATGGCTACACCTTC
>TRBJ2-3|.|TRBV7-2|.
CASNRDFLIADTQYF
TGTGCCAGCAACCGGGACTTCCTAATCGCAGATACGCAGTATTTT
>TRBJ2-1|.|TRBV7-9|TRBD2
CASSFLTSGREMEQFF
TGTGCCAGCAGCTTCCTCACTAGCGGGAGGGAAATGGAGCAGTTCTTC
>TRBJ1-2|few|TRBV29-1|.
CSVRTSTNYGYTF
TGCAGCGTTAGGACATCGACTAACTATGGCTACACCTTC
>TRBJ2-7|.|TRBV19|TRBD1
CASSEKTGVIYEQYF
TGTGCCAGTAGTGAAAAGACAGGGGTAATCTACGAGCAGTACTTC
>TRBJ1-2|.|TRBV27|TRBD1
CASSLGQGARGYTF
TGTGCCAGCAGTTTGGGACAGGGGGCGCGGGGCTACACCTTC
>TRBJ1-2|.|TRBV10-3|.
CAISEVTNSYGYTF
TGTGCCATCAGTGAGGTGACAAACAGCTATGGCTACACCTTC
>TRBJ1-4|.|TRBV7-9|.
CASSLDGQGNEKLFF
TGTGCCAGCAGCTTAGATGGGCAGGGAAATGAAAAACTGTTTTTT
>TRBJ2-2|.|TRBV12-3/TRBV12-4|.
CASGTQNTGELFF
TGTGCCAGCGGGACACAGAACACCGGGGAGCTGTTTTTT
>TRBJ2-1|.|TRBV29-1|.
CSVESLAPSYNEQFF
TGCAGCGTTGAGTCCCTAGCGCCCTCCTACAATGAGCAGTTCTTC
>TRBJ1-2|.|TRBV5-1|.
CASSLDGRDTYGYTF
TGCGCCAGCAGCTTGGATGGTCGAGACACCTATGGCTACACCTTC
>TRBJ1-5|few|TRBV12-3/TRBV12-4|.
CASSFGGVSQPQHF
TGTGCCAGCAGTTTTGGAGGGGTAAGTCAGCCCCAGCATTTT
>TRBJ2-3|.|TRBV29-1|.
CSVADLLSTDTQYF
TGCAGCGTTGCTGATCTACTTAGCACAGATACGCAGTATTTT
>TRBJ2-3|.|TRBV6-2/TRBV6-3|.
CASSYRPDSTDTQYF
TGTGCCAGCAGTTACCGGCCCGACAGCACAGATACGCAGTATTTT
>TRBJ2-1|.|TRBV2|.
CASQYGNEQFF
TGTGCCAGCCAGTATGGCAATGAGCAGTTCTTC
>TRBJ2-1|few|TRBV7-9|TRBD2
CASSLVVLAGGPRIYEQFF
TGTGCCAGCAGCTTAGTTGTGCTAGCGGGAGGGCCGCGTATCTATGAGCAGTTCTTC
>TRBJ2-1|few|TRBV28|.
CASSLTPRPSSYNEQFF
TGTGCCAGCAGTTTAACCCCCCGGCCAAGCTCCTACAATGAGCAGTTCTTC
>TRBJ2-7|.|TRBV28|TRBD1
CASSPEYRGRLHEQYF
TGTGCCAGCAGTCCCGAGTACAGGGGGCGCCTCCACGAGCAGTACTTC
>TRBJ2-3|many|TRBV6-5|TRBD2
CASSYKPGLAGTDTQYF
TGTGCCAGCAGTTATAAACCGGGACTAGCGGGCACAGATACGCAGTATTTT
>TRBJ1-1|.|TRBV9|TRBD1
CASSVRGTDTEAFF
TGTGCCAGCAGCGTAAGGGGGACAGACACTGAAGCTTTCTTT
>TRBJ1-2|.|TRBV10-2|.
CASSESGQTYGYTF
TGCGCCAGCAGTGAGTCGGGGCAGACTTATGGCTACACCTTC
>TRBJ1-1|.|TRBV27|TRBD1
CASSKTGREAFF
TGTGCCAGCAGCAAGACAGGGCGGGAAGCTTTCTTT
>TRBJ2-6|few|TRBV7-9|.
CASSLQAAPSGANVRTF
TGTGCCAGCAGCTTACAGGCAGCCCCCTCTGGGGCCAACGTCCGGACTTTC
>TRBJ1-1|.|TRBV10-3|.
CAIGQRDTEAFF
TGTGCCATCGGGCAGCGAGACACTGAAGCTTTCTTT
>TRBJ1-1|.|TRBV5-5|TRBD1
CASLRQGHTEAFF
TGTGCCAGCCTGCGACAGGGACACACTGAAGCTTTCTTT
>TRBJ2-3|few|TRBV20-1|.
CSASGYTDTQYF
TGCAGTGCTAGCGGCTACACAGATACGCAGTATTTT
>TRBJ2-5|.|TRBV12-3/TRBV12-4|.
CASSPFVSGKETQYF
TGTGCCAGCAGTCCCTTCGTAAGCGGCAAAGAGACCCAGTACTTC
>TRBJ2-7|.|TRBV12-3/TRBV12-4|TRBD2
CASSKSLLTSSKPYNEQYF
TGTGCCAGCAGTAAATCCCTATTGACTAGCTCCAAACCCTACAATGAGCAGTACTTC
>TRBJ2-7|few|TRBV27|.
CASSPTGVNEQYF
TGTGCCAGCAGTCCAACGGGGGTAAACGAGCAGTACTTC
>TRBJ2-5|.|TRBV9|TRBD2
CASSATSGRAVETQYF
TGTGCCAGCAGCGCGACTAGCGGGAGGGCCGTGGAGACCCAGTACTTC
>TRBJ2-2|.|TRBV20-1|TRBD2
CSARLAGLGGELFF
TGCAGTGCTAGACTAGCGGGATTGGGCGGGGAGCTGTTTTTT
>TRBJ1-2|.|TRBV10-3|.
CAISESLARGDGYTF
TGTGCCATCAGTGAGTCTCTAGCTCGGGGCGATGGCTACACCTTC
>TRBJ1-2|.|TRBV6-5|.
CASTRGEGSHGYTF
TGTGCCAGCACCAGGGGTGAGGGATCACATGGCTACACCTTC
>TRBJ2-1|.|TRBV20-1|TRBD2
CSVLRLANYNEQFF
TGCAGTGTCCTGCGACTAGCGAACTACAATGAGCAGTTCTTC
>TRBJ2-7|.|TRBV29-1|.
CSVSKGAVYEQYF
TGCAGCGTTAGCAAAGGGGCCGTTTACGAGCAGTACTTC